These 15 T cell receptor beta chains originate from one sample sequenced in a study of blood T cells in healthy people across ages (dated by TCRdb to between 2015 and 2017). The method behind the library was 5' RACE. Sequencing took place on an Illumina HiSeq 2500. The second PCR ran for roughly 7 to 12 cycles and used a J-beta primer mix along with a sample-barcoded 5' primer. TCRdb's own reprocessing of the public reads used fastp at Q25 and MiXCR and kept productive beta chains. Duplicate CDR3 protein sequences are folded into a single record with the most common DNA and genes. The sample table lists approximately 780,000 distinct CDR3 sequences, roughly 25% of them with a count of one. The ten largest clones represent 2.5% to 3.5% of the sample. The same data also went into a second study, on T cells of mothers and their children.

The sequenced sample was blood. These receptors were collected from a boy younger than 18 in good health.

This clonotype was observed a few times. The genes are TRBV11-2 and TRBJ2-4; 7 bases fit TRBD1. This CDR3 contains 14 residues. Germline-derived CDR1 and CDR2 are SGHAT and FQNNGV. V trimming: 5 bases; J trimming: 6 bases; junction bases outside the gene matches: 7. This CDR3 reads CASSQRDSRNIQYF. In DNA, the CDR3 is TGTGCCAGCAGCCAACGGGACAGTAGAAACATTCAGTACTTC. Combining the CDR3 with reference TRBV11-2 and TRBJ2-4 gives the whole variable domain EAGVAQSPRYKIIEKRQSVAFWCNPISGHATLYWYQQILGQGPKLLIQFQNNGVVDDSQLPKDRFSAERLKGVDSTLKIQPAKLEDSAVYLCASSQRDSRNIQYFGAGTRLSVL.

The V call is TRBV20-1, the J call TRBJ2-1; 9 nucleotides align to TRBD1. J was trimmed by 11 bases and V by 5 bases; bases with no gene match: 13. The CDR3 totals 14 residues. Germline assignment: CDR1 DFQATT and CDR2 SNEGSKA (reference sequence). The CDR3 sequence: CSARPRTGESKQFF. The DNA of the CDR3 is TGCAGTGCTCGCCCCCGGACAGGGGAGTCAAAGCAGTTCTTC.

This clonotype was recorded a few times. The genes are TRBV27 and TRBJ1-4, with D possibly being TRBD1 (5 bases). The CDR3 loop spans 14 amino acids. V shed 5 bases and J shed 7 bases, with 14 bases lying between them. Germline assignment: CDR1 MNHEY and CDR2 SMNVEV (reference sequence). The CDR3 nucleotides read TGTGCCAGCAGTCCTTTTCGGGGCGGTGAAAAACTGTTTTTT. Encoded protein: CASSPFRGGEKLFF.

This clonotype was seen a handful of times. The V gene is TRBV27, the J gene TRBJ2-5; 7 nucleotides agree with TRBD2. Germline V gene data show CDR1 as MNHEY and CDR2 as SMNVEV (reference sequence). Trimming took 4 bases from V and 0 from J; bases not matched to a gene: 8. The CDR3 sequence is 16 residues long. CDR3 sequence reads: CASSSEIAGYQETQYF. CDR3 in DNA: TGTGCCAGCAGTTCCGAGATAGCGGGTTACCAAGAGACCCAGTACTTC.

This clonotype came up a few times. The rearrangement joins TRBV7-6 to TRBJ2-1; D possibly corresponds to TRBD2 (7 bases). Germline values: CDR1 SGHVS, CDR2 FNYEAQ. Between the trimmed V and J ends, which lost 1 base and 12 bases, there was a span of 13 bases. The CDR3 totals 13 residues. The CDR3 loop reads CASSLEGGGGQFF. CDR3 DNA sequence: TGTGCCAGCAGCTTAGAGGGAGGGGGAGGGCAGTTCTTC.

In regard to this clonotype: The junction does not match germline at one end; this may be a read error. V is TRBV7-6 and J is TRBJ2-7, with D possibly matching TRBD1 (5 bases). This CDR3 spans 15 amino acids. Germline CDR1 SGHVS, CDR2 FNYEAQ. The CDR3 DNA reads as TGTGCCAGTAGCTTAGGAAGTGGGGCTCGCTACGAGCAGTACTTC. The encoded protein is CASSLGSGARYEQYF.

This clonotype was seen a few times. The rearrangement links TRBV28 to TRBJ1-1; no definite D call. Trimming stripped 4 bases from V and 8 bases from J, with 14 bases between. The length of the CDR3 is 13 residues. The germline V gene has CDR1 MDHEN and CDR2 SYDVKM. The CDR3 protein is CASSSLGRPEAFF. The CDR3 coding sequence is TGTGCCAGCAGTTCTTTGGGAAGGCCCGAAGCTTTCTTT.

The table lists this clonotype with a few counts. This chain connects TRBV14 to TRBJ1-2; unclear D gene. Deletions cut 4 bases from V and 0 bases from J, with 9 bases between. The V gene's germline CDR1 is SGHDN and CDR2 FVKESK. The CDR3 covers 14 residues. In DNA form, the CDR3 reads TGTGCCAGCAGCCGAGGCCCTCCTAACTATGGCTACACCTTC. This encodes CASSRGPPNYGYTF. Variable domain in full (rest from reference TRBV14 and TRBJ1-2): EAGVTQFPSHSVIEKGQTVTLRCDPISGHDNLYWYRRVMGKEIKFLLHFVKESKQDESGMPNNRFLAERTGGTYSTLKVQPAELEDSGVYFCASSRGPPNYGYTFGSGTRLTVV.

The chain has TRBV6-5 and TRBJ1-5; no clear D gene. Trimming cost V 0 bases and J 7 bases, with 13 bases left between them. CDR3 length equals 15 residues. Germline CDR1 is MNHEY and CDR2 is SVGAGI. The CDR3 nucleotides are TGTGCCAGCAGTTACTCGGCACGGCCCTACCAGCCCCAGCATTTT. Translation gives CASSYSARPYQPQHF.

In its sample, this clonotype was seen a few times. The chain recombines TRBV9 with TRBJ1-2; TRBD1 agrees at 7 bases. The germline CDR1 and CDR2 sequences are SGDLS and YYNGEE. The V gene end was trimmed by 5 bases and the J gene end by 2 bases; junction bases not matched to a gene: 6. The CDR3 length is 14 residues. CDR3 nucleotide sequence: TGTGCCAGCAGTGATGACAGGGTGAACTATGGCTACACCTTC. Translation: CASSDDRVNYGYTF.

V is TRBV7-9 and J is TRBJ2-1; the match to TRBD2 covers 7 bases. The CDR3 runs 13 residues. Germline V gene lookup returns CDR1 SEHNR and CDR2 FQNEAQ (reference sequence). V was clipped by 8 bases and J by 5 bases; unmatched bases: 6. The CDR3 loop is CASHGGGHNEQFF. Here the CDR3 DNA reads TGTGCCAGCCATGGGGGAGGGCACAATGAGCAGTTCTTC.

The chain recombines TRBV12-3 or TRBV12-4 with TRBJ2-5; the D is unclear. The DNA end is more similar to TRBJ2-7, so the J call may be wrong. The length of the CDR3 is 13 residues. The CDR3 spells CASSPFGPYEQYF. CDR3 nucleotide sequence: TGTGCCAGCAGCCCCTTCGGTCCCTACGAGCAGTACTTC.

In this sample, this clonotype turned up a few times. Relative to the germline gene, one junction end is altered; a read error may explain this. The CDR3 region is CASSRGVSSHEQYF. DNA for the CDR3: TGTGCCAGCAGCCGTGGGGTCAGCTCCCACGAGCAGTACTTC. The chain is built from TRBV6-5 and TRBJ2-7, with unresolved D. This CDR3 contains 14 residues. The germline V gene has CDR1 MNHEY and CDR2 SVGAGI.

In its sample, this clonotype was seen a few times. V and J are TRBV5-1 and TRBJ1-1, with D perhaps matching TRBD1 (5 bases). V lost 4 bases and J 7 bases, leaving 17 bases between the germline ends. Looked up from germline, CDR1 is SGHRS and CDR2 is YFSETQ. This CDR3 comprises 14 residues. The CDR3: CASSRISRDLEAFF. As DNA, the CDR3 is TGCGCCAGCAGCCGGATTAGCAGGGATCTTGAAGCTTTCTTT.

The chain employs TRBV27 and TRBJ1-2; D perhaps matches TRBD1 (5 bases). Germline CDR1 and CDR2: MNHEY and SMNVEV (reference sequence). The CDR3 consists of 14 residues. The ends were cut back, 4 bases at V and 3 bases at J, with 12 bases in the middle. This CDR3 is CASSSGPRDYGYTF. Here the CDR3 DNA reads TGTGCCAGCAGTTCGGGGCCGCGGGACTATGGCTACACCTTC.